These T cell receptor beta chains were read from a single sample in a study of a mutant IDH1 vaccine in newly diagnosed glioma. Sequencing used immunoSEQ multiplex PCR; TCRdb keeps in-frame clones, though not all of them. Of tens of thousands of clones listed, more than 80% were seen once; the top ten hold less than 2%. Their cognate antigens are unknown. Sequenced material: PBMCs, taken from a glioma patient whose treatment included an IDH1 peptide vaccine. The receptor source for this set is a middle-aged man with glioma. The CDR3 runs from the conserved cysteine through the conserved F or W. Fields, in order: clone size, D gene, J gene, V gene, CDR3 DNA, CDR3 protein. D genes are given only for firm matches. Size tells how often a clone was seen (once, few, many) or the class of an expanded clone, and some rows leave it out.

NA,TRBD1,TRBJ1-1,TRBV19,TGTGCCAGTAGTATAGTAACAGGGGATGACACTGAAGCTTTCTTT,CASSIVTGDDTEAFF
NA,TRBD2,TRBJ2-2,TRBV4-1,TGCGCCAGCAGCCAAGGATTAGCAGGGAGGGCCGGGGAGCTGTTTTTT,CASSQGLAGRAGELFF
once,NA,TRBJ1-1,TRBV5-4,TGTGCCAGCAGAAGGACGGTTAACAGTATTGAAGCTTTCTTT,CASRRTVNSIEAFF
NA,NA,TRBJ1-3,TRBV25-1,TGTGCCAGCAGTGAGGGCAGCATCACCGGAAACACCATATATTTT,CASSEGSITGNTIYF
NA,NA,TRBJ2-2,TRBV6-4,TGTGCCAGCAGCCCAGGGGCAGACTATGTCGGGGAGCTGTTTTTT,CASSPGADYVGELFF
NA,NA,TRBJ2-3,TRBV5-4,TGTGCCAGCAGCTTGGAGGGCGGGACTACAGATACGCAGTATTTT,CASSLEGGTTDTQYF
NA,NA,TRBJ1-6,TRBV30,TGTGCCTGGAGGACACACGGTCCGGGGGATTCACCCCTCCACTTT,CAWRTHGPGDSPLHF
NA,TRBD1,TRBJ2-2,TRBV6-4,TGTGCCAGCAGACAACAGGGGGGCACCGGGGAGCTGTTTTTT,CASRQQGGTGELFF
NA,NA,TRBJ2-7,TRBV11-2,TGTGCCAGCAGCCCGCTGAGGAGAGGCGGGGACTACGAGCAGTACTTC,CASSPLRRGGDYEQYF
NA,NA,TRBJ2-2,TRBV5-1,TGCGCCAGCAGCTTGGTTCTAGTAGCGGCAAACACCGGGGAGCTGTTTTTT,CASSLVLVAANTGELFF
NA,NA,TRBJ1-1,TRBV19,TGTGCCAGTAGACAGACCGGGACAAGTGAAGCTTTCTTT,CASRQTGTSEAFF
once,NA,TRBJ1-5,TRBV5-1,TGCGCCAGCAGCTTGGGGATAGGGCAGCCCCAGCATTTT,CASSLGIGQPQHF
once,NA,TRBJ1-4,TRBV19,TGTGCCAGTAGTATTACCTCGACAGGAGGAAAACTGTTTTTT,CASSITSTGGKLFF
NA,NA,TRBJ1-1,TRBV10-3,TGTGCCATCAGCTACGCCCGGAACACTGAAGCTTTCTTT,CAISYARNTEAFF
NA,TRBD2,TRBJ2-6,TRBV6-1,TGTGCCAGCAGTGAAGAGGGAGGGGCCGGGGCCAACGTCCTGACTTTC,CASSEEGGAGANVLTF
NA,NA,TRBJ1-5,TRBV5-5,TGTGCCAGCAGCTTGAAGGACGACAGCATTAGCAATCAGCCCCAGCATTTT,CASSLKDDSISNQPQHF
NA,NA,TRBJ2-4,TRBV14,TGTGCCAGCAGCCCCTCTGGACTTGTCCCGGCCAAAAACATTCAGTACTTC,CASSPSGLVPAKNIQYF
NA,NA,TRBJ2-5,TRBV11-2,TGTGCCAGCAGCTTAGCCGTGACAGAGTTCAAAGAGACCCAGTACTTC,CASSLAVTEFKETQYF
few,NA,TRBJ1-5,TRBV5-1,TGCGCCAGCAGCTTGGAGGCCGGCACTAGGCCCCAGCATTTT,CASSLEAGTRPQHF
NA,NA,TRBJ2-7,TRBV28,TGTGCCAGCAGGGGTTTTTCCTCACCCTACGAGCAGTACTTC,CASRGFSSPYEQYF
NA,TRBD1,TRBJ1-4,TRBV5-1,TGCGCCAGCAGCTTGGGAGACAGGGATGGAGAAAAACTGTTTTTT,CASSLGDRDGEKLFF
NA,NA,TRBJ1-1,TRBV5-1,TGCGCCAGCAGCAGAACGTCCGAGGAAGCTTTCTTT,CASSRTSEEAFF
few,TRBD2,TRBJ2-3,TRBV2,TGTGCCAGCAGGGTAGCGGGGGGGGCAGATACGCAGTATTTT,CASRVAGGADTQYF
NA,NA,TRBJ2-3,TRBV30,TGTGCCTGGGAACCCTCTAGCACAGATACGCAGTATTTT,CAWEPSSTDTQYF